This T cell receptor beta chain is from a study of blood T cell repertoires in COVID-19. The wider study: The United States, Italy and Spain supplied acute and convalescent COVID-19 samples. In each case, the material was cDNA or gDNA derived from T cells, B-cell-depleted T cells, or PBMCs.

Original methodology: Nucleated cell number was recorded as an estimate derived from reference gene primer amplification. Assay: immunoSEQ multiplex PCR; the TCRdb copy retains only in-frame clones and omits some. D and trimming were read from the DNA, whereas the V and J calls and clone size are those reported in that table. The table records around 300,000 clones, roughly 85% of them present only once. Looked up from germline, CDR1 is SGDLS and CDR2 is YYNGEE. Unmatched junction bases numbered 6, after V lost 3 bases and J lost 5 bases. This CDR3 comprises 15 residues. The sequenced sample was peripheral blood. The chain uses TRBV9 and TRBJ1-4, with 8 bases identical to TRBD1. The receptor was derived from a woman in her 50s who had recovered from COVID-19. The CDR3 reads CASSDTGTGNEKLFF. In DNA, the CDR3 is TGTGCCAGCAGCGATACCGGGACAGGAAATGAAAAACTGTTTTTT.